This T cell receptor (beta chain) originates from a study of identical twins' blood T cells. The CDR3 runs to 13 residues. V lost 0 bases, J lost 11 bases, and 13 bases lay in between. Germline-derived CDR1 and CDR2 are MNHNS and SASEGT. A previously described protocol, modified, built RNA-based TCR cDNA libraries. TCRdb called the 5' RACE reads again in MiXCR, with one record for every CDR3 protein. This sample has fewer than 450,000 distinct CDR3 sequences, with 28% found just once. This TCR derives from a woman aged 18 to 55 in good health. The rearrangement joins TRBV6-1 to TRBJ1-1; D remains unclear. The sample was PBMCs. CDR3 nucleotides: TGTGCCAGCAGTGAAGCAGGGTCCCGCCGCGCTTTCTTT. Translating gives CASSEAGSRRAFF.